This is a list of T cell receptor beta chains from one sample in a study of T cell responses to AZD1222 COVID-19 vaccine. The repertoire was sequenced with immunoSEQ multiplex PCR; TCRdb's copy has only in-frame clones and lacks some. The table includes some 120,000 clones, 88% detected once. Sequenced here: peripheral blood, sampled on day 0 of AZD1222 vaccination. The source of these receptors is an adult in good health. Each CDR3 is given with its conserved first and last residue. The D gene is left open where the match is weak. Clone size is shown for a subset of rows, as once, few, many or a class of expanded clone.

. | TRBD2 | TRBJ2-5 | TRBV5-4 | CASSFRLAGTGETQYF | TGTGCCAGCAGCTTCAGACTAGCGGGAACAGGAGAGACCCAGTACTTC
. | . | TRBJ2-1 | TRBV3-1/TRBV3-2 | CASSQDARLANNEQFF | TGTGCCAGCAGCCAAGATGCCAGGTTGGCCAACAATGAGCAGTTCTTC
. | TRBD1 | TRBJ1-5 | TRBV6-2/TRBV6-3 | CASSYSTGQGGQPQHF | TGTGCCAGCAGTTACTCGACGGGACAGGGTGGTCAGCCCCAGCATTTT
. | . | TRBJ1-5 | TRBV18 | CATSDSYNQPQHF | TGTGCCACCTCGGACAGCTACAATCAGCCCCAGCATTTT
. | . | TRBJ1-2 | TRBV9 | CASSVGRDHYGYTF | TGTGCCAGCAGCGTAGGAAGGGATCACTATGGCTACACCTTC
. | . | TRBJ2-3 | TRBV7-3 | CASSVAAQFPQYF | TGTGCCAGCAGCGTCGCAGCCCAGTTTCCGCAGTATTTT
. | . | TRBJ1-2 | TRBV7-2 | CASSARVSYGYTF | TGTGCCAGCAGCGCCAGGGTTAGCTATGGCTACACCTTC
few | . | TRBJ1-5 | TRBV5-8 | CASSLYNQPQHF | TGTGCCAGCAGCTTATACAATCAGCCCCAGCATTTT
. | . | TRBJ1-2 | TRBV5-3 | CARRGEQGPPLGGYTF | TGTGCCAGGCGGGGGGAGCAGGGTCCCCCGTTGGGAGGCTACACCTTC
once | . | TRBJ2-3 | TRBV14 | CASSQDRRDRTWYGTDTQYF | TGTGCCAGCAGCCAAGATAGAAGGGACCGTACTTGGTATGGCACAGATACGCAGTATTTT
. | TRBD1 | TRBJ1-2 | TRBV19 | CASSIALGTGANYGYTF | TGTGCCAGTAGTATAGCCCTCGGGACAGGGGCTAACTATGGCTACACCTTC
. | . | TRBJ1-1 | TRBV4-3 | CASSQDIRGTEAFF | TGCGCCAGCAGCCAAGATATCCGCGGAACTGAAGCTTTCTTT
once | . | TRBJ1-3 | TRBV27 | CASSPRSGHSGNTIYF | TGTGCCAGCAGTCCCCGCTCGGGGCACTCTGGAAACACCATATATTTT
. | . | TRBJ1-1 | TRBV7-3 | CASSSVGGRMNTEAFF | TGTGCCAGCAGCTCTGTTGGGGGGCGAATGAACACTGAAGCTTTCTTT
. | . | TRBJ1-2 | TRBV3-1/TRBV3-2 | CASSQDGGTRSYGYTF | TGTGCCAGCAGCCAAGATGGCGGGACGCGGTCCTATGGCTACACCTTC
. | TRBD1 | TRBJ2-7 | TRBV3-1/TRBV3-2 | CASSLMGSGTGTEQYF | TGTGCCAGCAGCCTCATGGGCTCCGGGACAGGGACCGAGCAGTACTTC
once | TRBD1 | TRBJ2-1 | TRBV9 | CASSGQGTTSSEQFF | TGTGCCAGCAGCGGACAGGGGACAACATCCTCTGAGCAGTTCTTC
. | TRBD1 | TRBJ1-5 | TRBV18 | CASSPPGTGNNQPQHF | TGTGCCAGCTCACCACCCGGGACAGGTAATAATCAGCCCCAGCATTTT
. | . | TRBJ1-1 | TRBV15 | CATSLPGVNTEAFF | TGTGCCACCAGCCTTCCAGGAGTGAACACTGAAGCTTTCTTT
. | . | TRBJ1-1 | TRBV18 | CASSPIGSAETEAFF | TGTGCCAGCTCACCAATCGGGTCCGCCGAGACTGAAGCTTTCTTT
. | TRBD2 | TRBJ2-1 | TRBV18 | CASSAGTSNEQFF | TGTGCCAGCTCAGCCGGGACTAGCAATGAGCAGTTCTTC
. | . | TRBJ1-1 | TRBV28 | CASSLVVWNTEAFF | TGTGCCAGCAGTTTGGTGGTTTGGAACACTGAAGCTTTCTTT
. | . | TRBJ2-2 | TRBV4-1 | CASSQEGLAQYGGELFF | TGCGCCAGCAGCCAAGAAGGGCTAGCGCAATATGGCGGGGAGCTGTTTTTT
once | . | TRBJ2-3 | TRBV29-1 | CSVGVVPGSGTDTQYF | TGCAGCGTTGGGGTTGTTCCGGGGAGTGGCACAGATACGCAGTATTTT
. | . | TRBJ2-1 | TRBV7-2 | CASSSQALVEQFF | TGTGCCAGCAGCTCCCAGGCGCTAGTGGAGCAGTTCTTC
. | TRBD2 | TRBJ2-7 | TRBV6-5 | CASRRETNEQYF | TGTGCCAGCAGGCGGGAGACGAACGAGCAGTACTTC
. | . | TRBJ1-2 | TRBV6-1 | CASSEERVGERGYTF | TGTGCCAGCAGTGAAGAGCGCGTAGGGGAGCGGGGCTACACCTTC
. | . | TRBJ2-3 | TRBV19 | CASNLGTTDTQYF | TGTGCCAGTAACCTGGGGACCACAGATACGCAGTATTTT
. | . | TRBJ1-6 | TRBV7-2 | CASSLGGAGNSPLHF | TGTGCCAGCAGCTTGGGGGGCGCCGGTAATTCACCCCTCCACTTT
. | . | TRBJ1-1 | TRBV7-6 | CASSLGEATEAFF | TGTGCCAGCAGCTTGGGGGAGGCCACTGAAGCTTTCTTT
. | TRBD1 | TRBJ1-3 | TRBV6-2/TRBV6-3 | CASSYAGQGFNSGNTIYF | TGTGCCAGCAGTTACGCCGGACAGGGGTTCAACTCTGGAAACACCATATATTTT
. | TRBD1 | TRBJ1-6 | TRBV6-5 | CASKGDRGNSPLHF | TGTGCCAGCAAGGGGGACAGGGGCAATTCACCCCTCCACTTT
. | . | TRBJ2-1 | TRBV28 | CASIASTYNEQFF | TGTGCCAGCATCGCCTCGACCTACAATGAGCAGTTCTTC
. | . | TRBJ1-1 | TRBV6-5 | CASKKEGGNTEAFF | TGTGCCAGCAAGAAAGAGGGTGGGAACACTGAAGCTTTCTTT
. | TRBD1 | TRBJ1-2 | TRBV6-5 | CASSKTGGKYGYTF | TGTGCCAGCAGCAAAACAGGGGGAAAGTATGGCTACACCTTC
. | . | TRBJ1-2 | TRBV3-1/TRBV3-2 | CASSQGLGVYGYTF | TGTGCCAGCAGCCAAGGTTTAGGTGTCTATGGCTACACCTTC
. | . | TRBJ1-2 | TRBV6-5 | CASSYGRVNYGYTF | TGTGCCAGCAGTTACGGAAGGGTGAACTATGGCTACACCTTC
. | TRBD1 | TRBJ1-1 | TRBV6-2/TRBV6-3 | CASSSQGAWDTEAFF | TGTGCCAGCAGTTCACAGGGGGCGTGGGACACTGAAGCTTTCTTT
. | . | TRBJ1-2 | TRBV28 | CAIGTQAGVEYGYTF | TGTGCCATCGGTACCCAGGCAGGGGTCGAATATGGCTACACCTTC
. | TRBD1 | TRBJ2-1 | TRBV6-2/TRBV6-3 | CASSVGQGFDEQFF | TGTGCCAGCAGTGTGGGACAGGGTTTCGATGAGCAGTTCTTC
. | . | TRBJ2-2 | TRBV28 | CASRKVTGELFF | TGTGCCAGCAGAAAGGTCACCGGGGAGCTGTTTTTT
. | . | TRBJ1-2 | TRBV30 | CASTPTGSYGYTF | TGTGCCTCCACGCCAACAGGGTCCTATGGCTACACCTTC
. | . | TRBJ1-4 | TRBV28 | CAAKGGGNEKLFF | TGTGCCGCTAAGGGTGGGGGTAATGAAAAACTGTTTTTT
. | . | TRBJ2-1 | TRBV11-2 | CASSSMGSSYNEQFF | TGTGCCAGCAGCTCCATGGGGAGCTCCTACAATGAGCAGTTCTTC
few | . | TRBJ1-1 | TRBV19 | CASSIAGELNTEAFF | TGTGCCAGTAGTATAGCGGGGGAACTGAACACTGAAGCTTTCTTT
. | . | TRBJ1-2 | TRBV12-3/TRBV12-4 | CASRIRNYGYTF | TGTGCCAGCAGGATCCGAAACTATGGCTACACCTTC
. | . | TRBJ1-4 | TRBV15 | CATSRDRGGGNEKLFF | TGTGCCACCAGCAGAGATCGCGGGGGGGGCAATGAAAAACTGTTTTTT
. | . | TRBJ1-5 | TRBV18 | CASAGLDNQPQHF | TGTGCCAGCGCGGGGTTGGACAATCAGCCCCAGCATTTT
. | TRBD1 | TRBJ2-2 | TRBV2 | CASSQTGVNTGELFF | TGTGCCAGCAGTCAAACAGGGGTGAACACCGGGGAGCTGTTTTTT